The present entry profiles one T cell receptor (beta chain) with its context. The antigen is undetermined. Molecular-barcoded quantitative 5'-RACE produced these TCR beta libraries. TCRdb recomputed calls from the 5' RACE reads with MiXCR, one row per CDR3 protein. In the table there are about 540,000 distinct CDR3 sequences, 9.5% to 15% of which are singletons. This sample is part of a study of CD8 T cells in ankylosing spondylitis. Study-wide findings and caveats: Disease-linked clones bore a CD8+ phenotype, appearing relatively rarely in peripheral blood. Previous work reported some of these motif variants in the synovial fluid and blood of reactive arthritis. Matched ankylosing spondylitis synovial fluid reportedly contained a significantly enriched population of disease-linked clones. Made up of about eight highly homologous variants, a TCR beta motif appeared characteristic of ankylosing spondylitis blood.

V was trimmed by 5 bases and J by 3 bases, leaving 18 bases between them. The CDR3 is 16 residues long. Germline V CDR1 and CDR2: SGHAT, FQNNGV. Sequencing was performed on blood, either unsorted or a sorted T cell fraction (not recorded which). V usage is TRBV11-2 and J usage is TRBJ2-3; D gene ambiguous. The receptor's source is a male donor with ankylosing spondylitis. This CDR3 reads CASSRAVFVTTDTQYF. CDR3 DNA sequence: TGTGCCAGCAGCCGGGCAGTGTTCGTTACGACAGATACGCAGTATTTT. Drawing the rest from reference TRBV11-2 and TRBJ2-3, the complete variable domain is EAGVAQSPRYKIIEKRQSVAFWCNPISGHATLYWYQQILGQGPKLLIQFQNNGVVDDSQLPKDRFSAERLKGVDSTLKIQPAKLEDSAVYLCASSRAVFVTTDTQYFGPGTRLTVL.